This T cell receptor beta chain appears in the sequencing data of a study of CXCR3-negative and CXCR3-positive naive CD8 T cells. About the research overall: The TRB read total, about 135 million, broke down to about 1.5 +/- 0.3 million reads per library.

Of note for this clonotype: Its antigen is currently unknown.

A CD45RO-CCR7+CD27+CD95- phenotype identified naive CD8+ T cells. Overall study results and limits: CXCR3-positive naive cells had TRB CDR3s that were more hydrophobic than CXCR3-negative naive cells had. Similarly elevated diversity marked both naive subsets, with memory CD8+ cells showing far lower diversity.

TRB cDNA libraries were made by UMI-labeled 5' RACE. TCRdb processed the 5' RACE reads again and assigns one entry to each CDR3 protein, with no DNA. In all, the sample yields 85,000 to 90,000 distinct CDR3 sequences. Per the germline V gene, CDR1 is MDHEN and CDR2 is SYDVKM. The CDR3 has 12 residues. The clonotype comes from a human donor in good health. Some clones in this sample may be carry-over from other donors' samples. The sample comprised naive CXCR3+ CD8+ T cells from blood. Regarding subset: CD45RO-CCR7+CD27+CD95- naive CD8+ T cells expressing CXCR3 (TNR3+). This chain joins TRBV28 and TRBJ2-7. The CDR3 loop reads CATDDSSYEQYF. Full variable domain (missing parts from reference TRBV28 and TRBJ2-7): DVKVTQSSRYLVKRTGEKVFLECVQDMDHENMFWYRQDPGLGLRLIYFSYDVKMKEKGDIPEGYSVSREKKERFSLILESASTNQTSMYLCATDDSSYEQYFGPGTRLTVT.